The 5 T cell receptor beta chains in this list originate from one sample, sequenced in a study of cytomegalovirus exposure and HLA in healthy donors. The primer mix had 60 Vbeta and 13 Jbeta primers. This table comes from immunoSEQ multiplex PCR, and its TCRdb copy is limited to in-frame clones, with some not included. The data contain approximately 110,000 clones, 50% to 70% of them singletons. The sample taken for sequencing was PBMCs. These receptor sequences come from a man aged 25 to 45 in good health and CMV-seropositive.

This chain uses TRBV5-4 with TRBJ1-1, with 7 bases identical to TRBD1. Per the germline V gene, CDR1 is SGHNT and CDR2 is YYREEE (reference sequence). V lost 0 bases and J lost 5; bases outside the gene matches: 1. The CDR3 has 13 residues. The CDR3 nucleotides are TGTGCCAGCAGCTTGGAACAGGGGACTGAAGCTTTCTTT. Protein product: CASSLEQGTEAFF.

The chain combines TRBV4-2 with TRBJ2-1, with 8 bases aligning to TRBD2. Germline CDR1 reads LGHNA; CDR2 reads YNFKEQ. The ends lost 1 base at V and 0 bases at J; junction bases unmatched: 5. The length of the CDR3 is 17 residues. CDR3 loop: CASSQAPAGGSYNEQFF. The CDR3 region has the DNA TGTGCCAGCAGCCAAGCCCCTGCGGGGGGCTCCTACAATGAGCAGTTCTTC.

The rearrangement joins TRBV7-9 to TRBJ1-4; 10 bases map to TRBD1. J gave up 8 bases and V 5 bases, and 8 bases lay outside the gene matches. CDR3 size: 15 residues. The germline gives CDR1 SEHNR, CDR2 FQNEAQ (reference sequence). CDR3 sequence reads: CASSPVRQGAEKLFF. The CDR3 nucleotides are TGTGCCAGCAGCCCGGTACGACAGGGGGCGGAAAAACTGTTTTTT.

The V and J genes are TRBV12-5 and TRBJ2-1; 12 nucleotides align to TRBD1. Germline loops: CDR1 LGHNT, CDR2 FRNRAP. V shed 5 bases and J 6 bases; nucleotides not matched to a gene: 5. CDR3 size: 15 residues. CDR3 amino acids: CASGPWDRGRNEQFF. As DNA, the CDR3 is TGTGCTAGTGGTCCATGGGACAGGGGGCGCAATGAGCAGTTCTTC.

This clone was seen a few times. V is TRBV4-1 and J is TRBJ2-3; TRBD2 matches 7 bases. The germline gives CDR1 MGHRA, CDR2 YSYEKL. After removal of 6 bases from V and 3 bases from J, the junction contained 6 bases not matched to a gene. This CDR3 comprises 14 residues. CDR3 loop: CASRGGRGTDTQYF. Written as DNA, the CDR3 is TGCGCCAGCAGGGGAGGGCGGGGGACAGATACGCAGTATTTT.